Listed below are T cell receptor beta chains from one sample, sequenced in a study of blood T cells in healthy people across ages. TCRdb itself ran the 5' RACE reads through MiXCR, one entry per CDR3 protein. Found here are about 680,000 distinct CDR3 sequences, approximately 50% of them singletons; the top ten hold roughly 34%. Input material: blood. All receptors come from a woman aged 60-75 years in good health. CDR3s include the opening cysteine and the closing phenylalanine or tryptophan. The D gene is left open where the match is weak. The size of a clone is reported for some rows only, either as once, few or many, or as a class for expanded clones.

few,.,TRBV7-2,TRBJ2-5,TGTGCCAGCAGCTTTAATCCAGGGAAGGAGACCCAGTACTTC,CASSFNPGKETQYF
.,.,TRBV20-1,TRBJ2-7,TGCAGTGCTAGACCCCCGACTAGTTCCGTCTACAATGAGCAGTACTTC,CSARPPTSSVYNEQYF
few,TRBD1,TRBV6-2/TRBV6-3,TRBJ1-1,TGTGCCAGCAGCCGACAGGGGAGAGGAGCTTTCTTT,CASSRQGRGAFF
.,.,TRBV20-1,TRBJ1-3,TGCAGTGCTCGGAGCTCTGGAAACACCATATATTTT,CSARSSGNTIYF
.,.,TRBV28,TRBJ2-2,TGTGCCAGCAGGTTGGTTCCGAGACAATCTAACACCGGGGAGCTGTTTTTT,CASRLVPRQSNTGELFF
.,TRBD2,TRBV12-3/TRBV12-4,TRBJ2-7,TGTGCCAGCAGTTATCCCCCGACTAGCGGGAGTTTCGACGAGCAGTACTTC,CASSYPPTSGSFDEQYF
few,.,TRBV7-9,TRBJ1-1,TGTGCCAGCAGCTTATTAGTGGACACTGAAGCTTTCTTT,CASSLLVDTEAFF
.,TRBD1,TRBV7-8,TRBJ1-1,TGTGCCAGCAGCCATAGAGAAGCAGGGGGCGCGGGCACTGAAGCTTTCTTT,CASSHREAGGAGTEAFF
.,TRBD1,TRBV7-2,TRBJ2-1,TGTGCCAGCAGCTTCAGTCCGGGACAGGGGTCCCATGAGCAGTTCTTC,CASSFSPGQGSHEQFF
many,TRBD2,TRBV7-2,TRBJ2-5,TGTGCCAGCAGCTACCAGCGGGGTCAAGAGACCCAGTACTTC,CASSYQRGQETQYF
many,.,TRBV20-1,TRBJ2-3,TGCAGTGCTACCCAAGTTGGGGGAAGCACAGATACGCAGTATTTT,CSATQVGGSTDTQYF